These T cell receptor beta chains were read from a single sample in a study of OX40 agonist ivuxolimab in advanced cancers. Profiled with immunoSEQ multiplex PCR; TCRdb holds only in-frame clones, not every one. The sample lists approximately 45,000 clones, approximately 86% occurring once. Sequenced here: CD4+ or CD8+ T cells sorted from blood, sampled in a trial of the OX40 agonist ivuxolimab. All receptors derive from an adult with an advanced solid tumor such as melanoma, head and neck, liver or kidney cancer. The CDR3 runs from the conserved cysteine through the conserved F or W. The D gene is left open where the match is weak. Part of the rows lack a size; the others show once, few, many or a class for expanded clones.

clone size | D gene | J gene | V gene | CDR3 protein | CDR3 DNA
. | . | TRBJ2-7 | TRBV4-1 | CASSQAATYEQYF | TGCGCCAGCAGCCAAGCAGCTACCTACGAGCAGTACTTC
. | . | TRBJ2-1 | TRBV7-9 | CASSPPLAPNEQFF | TGTGCCAGCAGCCCTCCTCTGGCACCGAATGAGCAGTTCTTC
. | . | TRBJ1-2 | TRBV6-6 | CASSSGVYGYTF | TGTGCCAGCAGTTCCGGGGTCTATGGCTACACCTTC
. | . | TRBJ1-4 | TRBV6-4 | CASSDVGPTATNEKLFF | TGTGCCAGCAGTGACGTGGGGCCTACTGCAACTAATGAAAAACTGTTTTTT
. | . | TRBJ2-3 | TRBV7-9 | CASSLGVSTGTDTQYF | TGTGCCAGCAGCTTAGGGGTTTCTACGGGAACAGATACGCAGTATTTT
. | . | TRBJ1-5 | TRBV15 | CATSSPGTLLLSQHF | TGTGCCACCAGCAGCCCCGGGACTCTTCTTTTGTCCCAGCATTTT
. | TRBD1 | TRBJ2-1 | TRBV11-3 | CASSSTGGEQFF | TGTGCCAGCAGCTCAACAGGGGGAGAGCAGTTCTTC
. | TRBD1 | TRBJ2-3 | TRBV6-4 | CASSDSTGAGTDTQYF | TGTGCCAGCAGTGACTCGACAGGGGCGGGCACAGATACGCAGTATTTT
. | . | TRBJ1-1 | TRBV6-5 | CASSPWMGEEAFF | TGTGCCAGCAGTCCCTGGATGGGAGAGGAAGCTTTCTTT
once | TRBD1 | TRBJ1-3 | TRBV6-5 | CASSYMTGVGNTIYF | TGTGCCAGCAGTTACATGACAGGGGTTGGAAACACCATATATTTT
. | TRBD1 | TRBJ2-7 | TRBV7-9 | CASSYGQGVTYEQYF | TGTGCCAGCAGTTATGGACAGGGGGTTACCTACGAGCAGTACTTC
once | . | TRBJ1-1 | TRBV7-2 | CASSLINTEAFF | TGTGCCAGCAGCTTAATTAATACTGAAGCTTTCTTT
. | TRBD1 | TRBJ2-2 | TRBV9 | CASSVGGQGYTGELFF | TGTGCCAGCAGCGTAGGGGGACAGGGGTACACCGGGGAGCTGTTTTTT
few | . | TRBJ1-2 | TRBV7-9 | CASTLGVYGYTF | TGTGCCAGCACCCTAGGGGTCTATGGCTACACCTTC
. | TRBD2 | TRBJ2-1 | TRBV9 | CASSASGKLDEQFF | TGTGCCAGCAGCGCCAGCGGGAAACTTGATGAGCAGTTCTTC
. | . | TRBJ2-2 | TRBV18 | CASSPPSVQGQRVTAGELFF | TGTGCCAGCTCACCACCGTCGGTCCAGGGACAAAGGGTTACGGCCGGGGAGCTGTTTTTT
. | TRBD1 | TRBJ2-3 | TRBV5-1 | CASSSTGDGDTQYF | TGCGCCAGCAGCTCGACAGGGGATGGGGATACGCAGTATTTT
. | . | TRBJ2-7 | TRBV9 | CASSVGAGGYEQYF | TGTGCCAGCAGCGTAGGCGCAGGTGGTTACGAGCAGTACTTC
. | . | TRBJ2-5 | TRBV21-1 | CAKEQGSGETQYF | TGTGCCAAAGAACAGGGAAGCGGGGAGACCCAGTACTTC
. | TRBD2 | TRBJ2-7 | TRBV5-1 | CASSGVGTSGHSYEQYF | TGCGCCAGCAGCGGCGTTGGGACTAGCGGGCACTCCTACGAGCAGTACTTC
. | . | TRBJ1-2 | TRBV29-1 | CSVDREGYYGYTF | TGCAGCGTTGACAGGGAGGGGTACTATGGCTACACCTTC
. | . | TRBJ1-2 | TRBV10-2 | CASSEGVANYGYTF | TGCGCCAGCAGTGAGGGGGTGGCTAACTATGGCTACACCTTC
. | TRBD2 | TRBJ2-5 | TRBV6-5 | CASSSLAGTLETQYF | TGTGCCAGCAGTTCCTTAGCGGGAACCCTGGAGACCCAGTACTTC
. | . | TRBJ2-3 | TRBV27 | CASSLYTDTQYF | TGTGCCAGCAGTCTATACACAGATACGCAGTATTTT
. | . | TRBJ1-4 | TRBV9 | CASSVGEHNGEKLFF | TGTGCCAGCAGCGTAGGCGAACACAATGGTGAAAAACTGTTTTTT
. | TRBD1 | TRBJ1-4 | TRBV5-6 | CASSLSRGLANEKLFF | TGTGCCAGCAGTTTGAGCAGGGGGCTAGCTAATGAAAAACTGTTTTTT
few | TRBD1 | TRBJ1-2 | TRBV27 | CASSPTPGTGRLYGYTF | TGTGCCAGCAGTCCCACCCCCGGGACAGGGCGCCTCTATGGCTACACCTTC
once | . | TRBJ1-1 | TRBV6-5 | CASSYLGREMNIEAFF | TGTGCCAGCAGTTACTTGGGCAGGGAAATGAACATTGAAGCTTTCTTT
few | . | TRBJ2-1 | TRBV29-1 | CSGADGGRGNNEQFF | TGCAGCGGCGCCGACGGGGGGAGGGGGAACAATGAGCAGTTCTTC
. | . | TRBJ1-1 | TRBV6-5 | CASTQGVLTEAFF | TGTGCCAGCACCCAAGGGGTTCTCACTGAAGCTTTCTTT
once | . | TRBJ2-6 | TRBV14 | CASSYSSGANVLTF | TGTGCCAGCAGTTACAGCTCTGGGGCCAACGTCCTGACTTTC